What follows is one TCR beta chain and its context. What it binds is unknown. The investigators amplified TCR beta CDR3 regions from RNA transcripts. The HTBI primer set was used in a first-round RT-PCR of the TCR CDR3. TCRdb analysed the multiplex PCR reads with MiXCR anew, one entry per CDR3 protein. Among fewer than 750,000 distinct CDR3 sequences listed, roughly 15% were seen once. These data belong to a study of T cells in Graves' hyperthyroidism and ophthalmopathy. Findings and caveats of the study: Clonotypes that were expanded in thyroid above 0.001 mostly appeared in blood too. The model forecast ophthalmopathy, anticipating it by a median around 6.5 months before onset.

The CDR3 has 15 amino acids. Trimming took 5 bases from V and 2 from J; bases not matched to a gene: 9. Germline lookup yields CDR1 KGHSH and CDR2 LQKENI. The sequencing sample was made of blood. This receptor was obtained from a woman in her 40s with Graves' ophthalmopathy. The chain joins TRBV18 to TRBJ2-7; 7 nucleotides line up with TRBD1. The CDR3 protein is CASSTGPGQPYEQYF. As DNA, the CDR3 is TGTGCCAGCTCAACGGGCCCGGGACAGCCCTACGAGCAGTACTTC.